A selection of T cell receptor beta chains follows, all from one sample in a study of T cells in Graves' hyperthyroidism and ophthalmopathy. TCRdb analysed the multiplex PCR reads with MiXCR anew, one entry per CDR3 protein. The profile covers some 800,000 distinct CDR3 sequences, with 38% appearing a single time and 7.5% to 9.5% taken by the ten largest. Sequencing was performed on blood. These receptors originate from a man younger than 30 with Graves' hyperthyroidism. The CDR3 runs from the conserved cysteine through the conserved F or W. D genes are given only for firm matches. Clone sizes are given selectively: once, few, many, or a class where the clone is expanded.

J gene | V gene | clone size | D gene | CDR3 DNA | CDR3 protein
TRBJ2-5 | TRBV11-1 | many | TRBD2 | TGTGCCAGCAGCCGACTAGCGGGGGGAGAGACCCAGTACTTC | CASSRLAGGETQYF
TRBJ1-2 | TRBV12-3/TRBV12-4 | many | NA | TGTGCCAGCAGTAGATCGACGGCCGGGGGAGGCTACACCTTC | CASSRSTAGGGYTF
TRBJ1-6 | TRBV4-2 | few | NA | TGTGCCAGCAGCCATTTGGAGCAGAAGAATTCACCCCTCCACTTT | CASSHLEQKNSPLHF
TRBJ2-5 | TRBV29-1 | NA | NA | TGCAGCTTGGGACTCCAAGAGACCCAGTACTTC | CSLGLQETQYF
TRBJ2-5 | TRBV12-3/TRBV12-4 | many | NA | TGTGCCAGCAGCCCCGCCCTCGAGACCCAGTACTTC | CASSPALETQYF
TRBJ1-1 | TRBV7-3 | NA | TRBD1 | TGTGCCAGCACTTTGGGTGGACAGGGGGGGACTGAAGCTTTCTTT | CASTLGGQGGTEAFF
TRBJ2-2 | TRBV11-3 | NA | TRBD2 | TGTGCCAGCAGCTCATCTCTAGCGGGAGAGACCGGGGAGCTGTTTTTT | CASSSSLAGETGELFF
TRBJ1-6 | TRBV10-3 | many | TRBD1 | TGTGCCATCAGTGCACAGGGGTCTGATTCACCCCTCCACTTT | CAISAQGSDSPLHF
TRBJ1-4 | TRBV10-3 | NA | NA | TGTGCCATCAGTCCGGGGATAACTAATGAAAAACTGTTTTTT | CAISPGITNEKLFF
TRBJ1-1 | TRBV9 | many | NA | TGTGCCAGCAGCCCCGAAGGAGTGAACACTGAAGCTTTCTTT | CASSPEGVNTEAFF
TRBJ2-5 | TRBV10-3 | many | TRBD1 | TGTGCCACCTATGACAGGGCGAAAGAGACCCAGTACTTC | CATYDRAKETQYF